This is a list of T cell receptor beta chains from one sample in a study of blood T cell repertoires in COVID-19. TCRdb's table, derived via immunoSEQ multiplex PCR, lists solely in-frame clones and lacks some. This sample has 150,000 to 200,000 clones, with roughly nine tenths found just once. Sequencing input: peripheral blood. These receptor sequences come from a man younger than 30 who had recovered from COVID-19. The CDR3 runs from the conserved cysteine through the conserved F or W. A D gene is named only where the DNA matches it firmly. Clone size is stated in some rows and not others, as once, few, many or a class when expanded.

j_gene	v_gene	abundance	d_gene	CDR3nt	CDR3aa
TRBJ2-5	TRBV29-1	NA	NA	TGCAGCGTCGTAACAGGGTTTGGGGAGACCCAGTACTTC	CSVVTGFGETQYF
TRBJ2-3	TRBV4-2	NA	TRBD2	TGTGCCAGCAGCCAAGATAAGGGCGGGAGAAGGACAGATACGCAGTATTTT	CASSQDKGGRRTDTQYF
TRBJ2-1	TRBV5-1	NA	NA	TGCGCCAGCAGCCTAGCAATTTCCTACAATGAGCAGTTCTTC	CASSLAISYNEQFF
TRBJ1-5	TRBV6-6	NA	NA	TGTGCCAGCGGCAAGGGGGAATATCAGCCCCAGCATTTT	CASGKGEYQPQHF
TRBJ2-7	TRBV28	NA	TRBD1	TGTGCCAGCAGTTTTCCGGTAGACGGGACAGGGTGGTACGAGCAGTACTTC	CASSFPVDGTGWYEQYF
TRBJ1-3	TRBV19	once	TRBD1	TGTGCCAGTAGTATAACAGGGGGCTACTCTGGAAACACCATATATTTT	CASSITGGYSGNTIYF
TRBJ2-7	TRBV27	once	TRBD2	TGTGCCAGCAGGAGACTAGCGGGAGACTACGAGCAGTACTTC	CASRRLAGDYEQYF
TRBJ2-3	TRBV19	once	NA	TGTGCCAGTAGTTCCGTTACAGATACGCAGTATTTT	CASSSVTDTQYF
TRBJ2-7	TRBV18	NA	TRBD1	TGTGCCAGCTCAAATAGACAGGGGGCGGACGAGCAGTACTTC	CASSNRQGADEQYF
TRBJ2-4	TRBV6-6	NA	NA	TGTGCCAGCAGTCCCCAGAGGGAGTCCCTAACCAAAAACATTCAGTACTTC	CASSPQRESLTKNIQYF
TRBJ2-2	TRBV9	NA	NA	TGTGCCAGCAGCGTAGCGTCCGCGGGGGAGCTGTTTTTT	CASSVASAGELFF
TRBJ1-2	TRBV15	NA	NA	TGTGCCACCAGCCAGGGACTGCGGTATGGCTACACCTTC	CATSQGLRYGYTF
TRBJ1-2	TRBV5-4	NA	NA	TGTGCCAGCAGCTTGGGAGGGGGCTATGGCTACACCTTC	CASSLGGGYGYTF
TRBJ1-5	TRBV9	NA	NA	TGTGCCAGCAGCGTAGGGGACGGGGGAATCGGCAATCAGCCCCAGCATTTT	CASSVGDGGIGNQPQHF
TRBJ1-1	TRBV11-2	NA	TRBD1	TGTGCCAGCAGCTTGTCAGGGGGGATGAACACTGAAGCTTTCTTT	CASSLSGGMNTEAFF
TRBJ2-7	TRBV14	NA	TRBD2	TGTGCCAGCAGCCAATGGACTAGCGGTACCTACGAGCAGTACTTC	CASSQWTSGTYEQYF
TRBJ1-5	TRBV19	NA	NA	TGTGCCAGTAGTATCCCGGCAGCCAGGAACAATCAGCCCCAGCATTTT	CASSIPAARNNQPQHF
TRBJ1-3	TRBV12-5	NA	TRBD1	TGTGCTAGTGGTTTGGCAACAGGGGGCTCTGGAAACACCATATATTTT	CASGLATGGSGNTIYF
TRBJ2-1	TRBV19	NA	TRBD2	TGTGCCAGTGAGCGGGGGGACAATGAGCAGTTCTTC	CASERGDNEQFF
TRBJ2-3	TRBV21-1	once	NA	TGTGCCAGCAGTTTCGATCGGGACACCACAGATACGCAGTATTTT	CASSFDRDTTDTQYF
TRBJ1-6	TRBV25-1	once	TRBD1	TGTGCCAGCAGCACCTGGGTTGGGACAGGGGATCCACCCCTCCACTTT	CASSTWVGTGDPPLHF
TRBJ1-4	TRBV10-3	NA	TRBD1	TGTGCCATCAGTGCCGGGACAGGGGGCGAAGGTGAAAAACTGTTTTTT	CAISAGTGGEGEKLFF
TRBJ1-3	TRBV19	NA	TRBD1	TGTGCCAGCTGGGACAGCGGACGCTCTGGAAACACCATATATTTT	CASWDSGRSGNTIYF
TRBJ2-5	TRBV7-2	NA	NA	TGTGCCAGCAGCTCCAGTTTTTGGGAGACCCAGTACTTC	CASSSSFWETQYF
TRBJ2-1	TRBV9	NA	NA	TGTGCCAGCAGCGTAGGACTCAGCTCCTACAATGAGCAGTTCTTC	CASSVGLSSYNEQFF
TRBJ2-6	TRBV7-9	NA	TRBD2	TGTGCCAGCAGCTTAGCCGGGACTAGTCGTGGGGCCAACGTCCTGACTTTC	CASSLAGTSRGANVLTF
TRBJ1-1	TRBV18	NA	TRBD1	TGTGCCAGCAGACAGGGCTTGGACACTGAAGCTTTCTTT	CASRQGLDTEAFF
TRBJ1-5	TRBV15	NA	NA	TGTGCCACCAGCCCAGGAGGGGACAATCAGCCCCAGCATTTT	CATSPGGDNQPQHF
TRBJ2-2	TRBV7-3	NA	NA	TGTGCCAGCAGCCAGACCGGACAGTCGAACACCGGGGAGCTGTTTTTT	CASSQTGQSNTGELFF
TRBJ2-3	TRBV5-5	NA	NA	TGTGCCAGCAGCTTGGTAAAAACTACAGATACGCAGTATTTT	CASSLVKTTDTQYF
TRBJ2-1	TRBV5-8	NA	NA	TGTGCCAGCAGCCCATTCTCCGGAGGGGCCTACAATGAGCAGTTCTTC	CASSPFSGGAYNEQFF
TRBJ1-6	TRBV28	NA	TRBD1	TGTGCCAGCAGTTTATCCGGTACAGGGGGGTTTTCACCCCTCCACTTT	CASSLSGTGGFSPLHF
TRBJ2-2	TRBV11-3	once	TRBD2	TGTGCCAGCAGTCCTAGATACGGGACTAGCGGGACCACCGGGGAGCTGTTTTTT	CASSPRYGTSGTTGELFF
TRBJ1-2	TRBV6-2/TRBV6-3	NA	TRBD1	TGTGCCAGCAGTCGAAGCGCCGGAGGGGGCCGTAATGGCTACACCTTC	CASSRSAGGGRNGYTF
TRBJ1-2	TRBV29-1	NA	NA	TGCAGCGTTGAAGAGGACAGCTATGGCTACACCTTC	CSVEEDSYGYTF
TRBJ2-3	TRBV29-1	NA	TRBD2	TGCAGCGCCGATTTATTGGGAGGGAGTGATACGCAGTATTTT	CSADLLGGSDTQYF
TRBJ1-1	TRBV7-9	NA	NA	TGTGCCAGCAGCCCAAGGACAACGAACACTGAAGCTTTCTTT	CASSPRTTNTEAFF
TRBJ1-1	TRBV10-3	NA	NA	TGTGCCATCAGTGATACGACAGGATCTTCCGAAGCTTTCTTT	CAISDTTGSSEAFF
TRBJ2-3	TRBV10-3	NA	NA	TGTGCCATCAGCGGGGGAGCAGATACGCAGTATTTT	CAISGGADTQYF
TRBJ1-1	TRBV7-5	NA	NA	TGTGCCAGAAGACCGCTTGGACAGGGAAACGCCAACGCCCCAAGAGCTTTCTTT	CARRPLGQGNANAPRAFF
TRBJ1-2	TRBV12-3/TRBV12-4	NA	NA	TGTGCCAGCAGACTTTGGGGAGAACCCGGCTACACCTTC	CASRLWGEPGYTF
TRBJ1-2	TRBV6-5	NA	TRBD1	TGTGCCAGCAGTAGAAGACAGGGTGATGGCTACACCTTC	CASSRRQGDGYTF
TRBJ2-1	TRBV3-1/TRBV3-2	once	NA	TGTGCCAGCAGCTCCCTATCCCAACGGGGTTACAATGAGCAGTTCTTC	CASSSLSQRGYNEQFF
TRBJ2-3	TRBV6-1	NA	NA	TGTGCCAGCAGTGCCTCAGTGGCAGGTGTCTCAGATACGCAGTATTTT	CASSASVAGVSDTQYF
TRBJ2-7	TRBV2	NA	NA	TGTGCCAGCAGTGACAGGCGGGACTTAGACTACGAGCAGTACTTC	CASSDRRDLDYEQYF
TRBJ1-5	TRBV7-2	NA	NA	TGTGCCAGCAGTTCAGGGGCGCGGTATAGCAATCAGCCCCAGCATTTT	CASSSGARYSNQPQHF
TRBJ1-6	TRBV2	once	NA	TGTGCCAGCAGTGGGGGCAGGGCAGGTAATTCACCCCTCCACTTT	CASSGGRAGNSPLHF
TRBJ2-7	TRBV5-1	NA	NA	TGCGCCAGCAGCTCGGGTGACAGTCCGTACGAGCAGTACTTC	CASSSGDSPYEQYF
TRBJ2-1	TRBV9	NA	TRBD2	TGTGCCAGCAGCGTAGGACTAGCGGGAGGCCCTCACTACAATGAGCAGTTCTTC	CASSVGLAGGPHYNEQFF
TRBJ1-2	TRBV5-5	NA	NA	TGTGCCAGCAGCACGAGTCATACGGGGAAGAAGTATGGCTACACCTTC	CASSTSHTGKKYGYTF